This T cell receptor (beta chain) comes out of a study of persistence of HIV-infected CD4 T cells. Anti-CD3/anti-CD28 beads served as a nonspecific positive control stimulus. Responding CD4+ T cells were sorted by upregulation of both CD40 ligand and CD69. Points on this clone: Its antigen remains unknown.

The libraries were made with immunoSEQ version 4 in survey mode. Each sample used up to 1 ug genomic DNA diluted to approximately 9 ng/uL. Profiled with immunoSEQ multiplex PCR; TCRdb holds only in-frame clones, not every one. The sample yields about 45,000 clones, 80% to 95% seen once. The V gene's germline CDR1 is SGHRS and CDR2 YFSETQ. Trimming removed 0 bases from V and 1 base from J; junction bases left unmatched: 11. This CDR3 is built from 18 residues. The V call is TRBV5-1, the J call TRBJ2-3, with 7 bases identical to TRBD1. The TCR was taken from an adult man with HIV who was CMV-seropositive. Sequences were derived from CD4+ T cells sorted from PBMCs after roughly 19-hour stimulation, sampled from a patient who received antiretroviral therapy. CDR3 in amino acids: CASSLVTGVRSGTDTQYF. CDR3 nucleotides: TGCGCCAGCAGCTTGGTTACAGGGGTCCGTTCAGGCACAGATACGCAGTATTTT.